The next 12 T cell receptor beta chains were all read from a single sample in a study of T cell responses to AZD1222 COVID-19 vaccine. Some clones are missing from TCRdb's copy, which holds only in-frame ones; the method was immunoSEQ multiplex PCR. The table lists 70,000 to 95,000 clones, around 84% of them singletons. Sequencing used peripheral blood, obtained on day 0 of AZD1222 vaccination. These TCRs come from an adult in good health.

The chain recombines TRBV2 with TRBJ1-5; 7 bases agree with TRBD1. The CDR3 runs 15 residues. The V gene end was trimmed by 4 bases and the J gene end by 2 bases; junction bases not matched to a gene: 5. Germline V CDR1 and CDR2: SNHLY, FYNNEI. As DNA, the CDR3 is TGTGCCAGCAGTGCTCCAGGGGGAGGCAATCAGCCCCAGCATTTT. Translated, it gives CASSAPGGGNQPQHF.

V gene TRBV5-1 combines with J gene TRBJ1-3, with a tentative D call TRBD1 (5 bases). CDR1 is SGHRS, CDR2 YFSETQ, per germline. Trimming cost V 0 bases and J 0 bases, with 10 bases left between them. The CDR3 extends over 16 amino acids. The CDR3 protein is CASSLAGSFSGNTIYF. DNA for the CDR3: TGCGCCAGCAGCTTGGCAGGGTCCTTCTCTGGAAACACCATATATTTT.

V gene TRBV5-8 combines with J gene TRBJ1-2, with TRBD1 identical over 8 bases. Germline V lookup: CDR1 SGHTS, CDR2 YDEGEE. The CDR3 extends over 13 amino acids. V shed 4 bases and J 4 bases; nucleotides not matched to a gene: 3. The DNA of the CDR3 is TGTGCCAGCAGCCGGGACAGGAGCTATGGCTACACCTTC. Protein sequence: CASSRDRSYGYTF.

The genes are TRBV5-6 and TRBJ1-2; 12 positions match TRBD1. Germline V gives CDR1 SGHDT, CDR2 YYEEEE. The CDR3 consists of 16 residues. With 4 bases clipped from V and 6 bases from J, the junction kept 10 bases outside the gene matches. The chain's CDR3 is CASSPLGTGGGDGYTF. CDR3 DNA: TGTGCCAGCAGCCCCCTAGGGACAGGGGGCGGTGATGGCTACACCTTC.

A single count supports this clone. The chain recombines TRBV6-5 with TRBJ1-2; 10 bases are a match to TRBD1. Trimming at V came to 4 bases and at J to 4 bases, leaving 3 bases not matched to a gene. This CDR3 is 14 amino acids long. The germline gives CDR1 MNHEY, CDR2 SVGAGI. The CDR3 nucleotides are TGTGCCAGCAGTTGGGGACAGGGGCTCTATGGCTACACCTTC. Its translation: CASSWGQGLYGYTF.

This sequence joins TRBV9 and TRBJ2-7; possible D gene TRBD2, 6 bases. Trimming stripped 4 bases from V and 6 bases from J, with 11 bases between. The CDR3 loop spans 12 amino acids. Germline loops: CDR1 SGDLS, CDR2 YYNGEE. CDR3 sequence: CASSPRESEQYF. DNA for the CDR3: TGTGCCAGCAGCCCTCGGGAGTCCGAGCAGTACTTC.

The chain carries TRBV5-4 and TRBJ2-3; D not certain. The CDR3 is 13 residues long. The germline V gene has CDR1 SGHNT and CDR2 YYREEE (reference sequence). The germline V and J ends were trimmed by 0 bases and 5 bases, with 7 bases remaining between them. The CDR3 is CASSLGGLDTQYF. CDR3 DNA sequence: TGTGCCAGCAGCTTGGGGGGTTTAGATACGCAGTATTTT.

Comments on this clone: Other nucleotide sequences from this sample produce the same CDR3. The V call is TRBV12-3 or TRBV12-4, the J call TRBJ2-2, with D perhaps TRBD2 (5 bases). Trimming removed 5 bases from V and 6 bases from J, with 10 bases in between. This CDR3 spans 13 amino acids. In DNA, the CDR3 is TGTGCCAGCAGTCGGGGATCTCCCGGGGAGCTGTTTTTT. Translating gives CASSRGSPGELFF.

The chain combines TRBV5-1 with TRBJ1-3; D call uncertain. CDR3 length: 17 residues. The germline CDR1 and CDR2 sequences are SGHRS and YFSETQ. V was pared by 2 bases and J by 0 bases, with 15 bases between. The CDR3 DNA is TGCGCCAGCAGCTTAGGACCGGACGGGCGCTCTGGAAACACCATATATTTT. This translates into CASSLGPDGRSGNTIYF.

J is TRBJ2-7 and V is TRBV30; 9 bases match TRBD1. Germline CDR1 reads GTSNPN; CDR2 reads SVGIG (reference sequence). The V and J ends lost 0 bases and 4 bases, in that order; junction bases with no gene match: 1. This CDR3 region has 13 residues. DNA of the CDR3: TGTGCCTGGAGTGTACAGGGGGCTTACGAGCAGTACTTC. Protein: CAWSVQGAYEQYF.

This clone was counted only a few times. The chain uses TRBV27 and TRBJ2-1, with D possibly being TRBD1 (5 bases). The CDR3 sequence is 13 residues long. The V end was cut by 4 bases, the J end by 8 bases, with 12 bases between. CDR1 is MNHEY and CDR2 is SMNVEV in the germline V gene (reference sequence). The CDR3 DNA follows: TGTGCCAGCAGTTCCCTATTAGGGGATGAGCAGTTCTTC. This translates into CASSSLLGDEQFF.

This clone was detected once. The chain employs TRBV28 and TRBJ2-7; possible D gene TRBD2, 6 bases. The CDR3 sequence is 12 residues long. V dropped 6 bases and J dropped 7 bases, with 13 bases sitting between them. Germline V gives CDR1 MDHEN, CDR2 SYDVKM. The CDR3 DNA reads as TGTGCCAGCAGCCCACTCGGGAGTGAGCAGTACTTC. This sequence encodes CASSPLGSEQYF.